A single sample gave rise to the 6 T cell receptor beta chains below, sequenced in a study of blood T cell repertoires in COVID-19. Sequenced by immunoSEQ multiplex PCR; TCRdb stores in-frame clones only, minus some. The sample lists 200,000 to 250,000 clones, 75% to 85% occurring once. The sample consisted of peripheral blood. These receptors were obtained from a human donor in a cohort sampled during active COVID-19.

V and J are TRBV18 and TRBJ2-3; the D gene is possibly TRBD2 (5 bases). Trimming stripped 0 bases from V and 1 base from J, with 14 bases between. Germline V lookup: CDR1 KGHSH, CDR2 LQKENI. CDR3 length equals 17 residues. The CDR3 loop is CASSPPRGLLGTDTQYF. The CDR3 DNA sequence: TGTGCCAGCTCACCACCGAGAGGGTTATTGGGCACAGATACGCAGTATTTT.

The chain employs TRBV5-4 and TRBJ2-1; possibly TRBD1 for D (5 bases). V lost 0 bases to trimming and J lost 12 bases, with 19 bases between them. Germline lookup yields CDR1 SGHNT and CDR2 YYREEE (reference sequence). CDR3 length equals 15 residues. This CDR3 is CASSLAGYGAGGQFF. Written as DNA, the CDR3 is TGTGCCAGCAGCTTGGCCGGATATGGGGCAGGTGGGCAGTTCTTC.

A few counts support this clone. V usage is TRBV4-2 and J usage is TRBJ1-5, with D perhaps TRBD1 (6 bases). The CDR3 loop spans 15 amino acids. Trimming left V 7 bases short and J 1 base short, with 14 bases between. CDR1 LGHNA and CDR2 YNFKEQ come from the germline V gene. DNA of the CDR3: TGTGCCAGCAAGCCGGGGACACAGAGCAATCAGCCCCAGCATTTT. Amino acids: CASKPGTQSNQPQHF.

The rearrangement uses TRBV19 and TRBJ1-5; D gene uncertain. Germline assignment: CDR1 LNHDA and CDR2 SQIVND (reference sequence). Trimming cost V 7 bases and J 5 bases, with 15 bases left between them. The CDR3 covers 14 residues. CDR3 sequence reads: CASKLDRGDQPQHF. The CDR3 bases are TGTGCCAGTAAGCTCGACCGAGGAGATCAGCCCCAGCATTTT.

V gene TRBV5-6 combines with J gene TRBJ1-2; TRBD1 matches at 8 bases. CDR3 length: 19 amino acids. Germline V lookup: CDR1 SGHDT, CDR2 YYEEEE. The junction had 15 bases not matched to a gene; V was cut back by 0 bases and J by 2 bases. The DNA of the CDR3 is TGTGCCAGCAGCTTGGTCCCCACGCGGACAGGGAAAAAGAACTATGGCTACACCTTC. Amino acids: CASSLVPTRTGKKNYGYTF.

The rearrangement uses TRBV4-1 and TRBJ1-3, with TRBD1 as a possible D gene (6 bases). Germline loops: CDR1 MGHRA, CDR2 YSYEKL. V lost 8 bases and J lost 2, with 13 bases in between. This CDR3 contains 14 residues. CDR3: CASGGTGTGNTIYF. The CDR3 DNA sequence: TGCGCCAGCGGGGGAACAGGGACTGGAAACACCATATATTTT.